This TCR beta chain stems from a study of blood T cell repertoires in COVID-19. The table came from immunoSEQ multiplex PCR; TCRdb's copy has only in-frame clones and leaves some out. The table lists 120,000 or so clones, approximately 80% of them singletons. This CDR3 is built from 13 residues. Germline CDR1 MDHEN, CDR2 SYDVKM. V lost 3 bases to trimming and J lost 4 bases, with 9 bases between them. V usage is TRBV28 and J usage is TRBJ1-2; possible D gene TRBD1, 5 bases. The receptor's source is a man in his sixties or seventies with acute or convalescent COVID-19. The source material was peripheral blood. The CDR3 sequence is CASSFLGGYGYTF. The CDR3 DNA reads TGTGCCAGCAGTTTTCTGGGGGGCTATGGCTACACCTTC.